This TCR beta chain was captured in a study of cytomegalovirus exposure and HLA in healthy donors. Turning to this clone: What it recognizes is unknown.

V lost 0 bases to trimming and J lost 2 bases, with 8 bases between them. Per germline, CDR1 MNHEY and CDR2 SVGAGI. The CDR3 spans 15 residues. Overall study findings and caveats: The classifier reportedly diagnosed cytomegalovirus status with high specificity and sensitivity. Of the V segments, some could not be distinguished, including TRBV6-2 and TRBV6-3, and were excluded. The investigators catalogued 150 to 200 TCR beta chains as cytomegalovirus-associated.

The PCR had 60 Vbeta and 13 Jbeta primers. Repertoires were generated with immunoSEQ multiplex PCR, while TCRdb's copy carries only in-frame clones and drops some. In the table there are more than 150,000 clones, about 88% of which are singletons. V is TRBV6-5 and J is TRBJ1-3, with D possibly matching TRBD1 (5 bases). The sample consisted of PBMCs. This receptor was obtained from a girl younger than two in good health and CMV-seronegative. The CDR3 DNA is TGTGCCAGCAGTTACTCGGGGGGGACTGGAAACACCATATATTTT. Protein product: CASSYSGGTGNTIYF.